The entry below gives a single TCR beta chain sequence along with its context. Its antigen is undetermined. V lost 6 bases and J 6 bases, leaving 14 bases between the germline ends. The V gene's germline CDR1 is KGHSH and CDR2 LQKENI. This CDR3 is built from 14 residues. Measured with immunoSEQ multiplex PCR; TCRdb has only the in-frame clones, and not every one. The repertoire holds tens of thousands of clones, about 90% seen once, with 0.4% to 0.65% in the top ten. These data are taken from a study of OX40 agonist ivuxolimab in advanced cancers. As for the study in general: A diagnosis of hepatocellular carcinoma, melanoma, renal cell or head and neck cancer was present in dose-escalation patients. Study conclusions and caveats: By week 6 at 0.1 to 3.0 mg/kg, blood CD4+ and CD8+ T cells had expanded clonally.

This specimen consisted of CD4+ or CD8+ T cells sorted from blood, obtained in a trial of the OX40 agonist ivuxolimab. The receptor was isolated from an adult with an advanced solid tumor such as melanoma, head and neck, liver or kidney cancer. The chain combines TRBV18 with TRBJ2-2; D unresolved. CDR3 sequence (DNA): TGTGCCAGCTCGCGAGTCTCAGCTCCCGGGGAGCTGTTTTTT. Translating it yields CASSRVSAPGELFF.